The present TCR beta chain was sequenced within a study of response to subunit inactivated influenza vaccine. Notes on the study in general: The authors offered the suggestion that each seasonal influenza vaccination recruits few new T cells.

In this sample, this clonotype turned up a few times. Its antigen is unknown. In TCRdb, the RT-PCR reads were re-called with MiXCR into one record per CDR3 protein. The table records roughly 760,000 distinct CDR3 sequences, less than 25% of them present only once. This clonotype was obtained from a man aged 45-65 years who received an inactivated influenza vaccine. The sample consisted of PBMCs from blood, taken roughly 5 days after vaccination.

CDR3 region: CSARGRLRGTEAFF. DNA of the CDR3: TGCAGTGCTAGAGGACGGCTCAGGGGGACTGAAGCTTTCTTT. The rearrangement links TRBV20-1 to TRBJ1-1; 7 bases align to TRBD1. Unmatched junction bases numbered 7, after V lost 1 base and J lost 5 bases. The CDR3 runs to 14 residues. The V gene's germline CDR1 is DFQATT and CDR2 SNEGSKA (reference sequence).